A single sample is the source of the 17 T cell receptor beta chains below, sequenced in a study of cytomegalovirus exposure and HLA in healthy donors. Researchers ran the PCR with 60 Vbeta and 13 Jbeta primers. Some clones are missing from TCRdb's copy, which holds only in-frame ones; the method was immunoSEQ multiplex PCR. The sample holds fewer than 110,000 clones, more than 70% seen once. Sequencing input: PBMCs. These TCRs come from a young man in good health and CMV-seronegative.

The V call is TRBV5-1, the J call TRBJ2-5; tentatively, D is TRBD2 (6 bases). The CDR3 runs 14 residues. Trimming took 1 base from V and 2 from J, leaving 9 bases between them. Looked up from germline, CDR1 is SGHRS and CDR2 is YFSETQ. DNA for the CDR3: TGCGCCAGCAGCTTGTGGGGAGGTCAAGAGACCCAGTACTTC. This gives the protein CASSLWGGQETQYF.

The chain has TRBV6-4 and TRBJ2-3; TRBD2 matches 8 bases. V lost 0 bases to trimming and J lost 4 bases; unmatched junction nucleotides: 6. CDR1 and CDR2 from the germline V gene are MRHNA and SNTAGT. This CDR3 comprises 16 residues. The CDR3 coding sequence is TGTGCCAGCAGTGACTCGACAGGAGCGGGAGCAGATACGCAGTATTTT. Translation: CASSDSTGAGADTQYF.

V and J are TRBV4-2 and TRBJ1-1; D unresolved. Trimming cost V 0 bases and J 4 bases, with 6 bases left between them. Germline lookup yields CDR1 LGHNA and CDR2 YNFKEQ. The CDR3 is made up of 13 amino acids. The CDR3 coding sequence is TGTGCCAGCAGCCAAGAGGCTCGCACTGAAGCTTTCTTT. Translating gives CASSQEARTEAFF.

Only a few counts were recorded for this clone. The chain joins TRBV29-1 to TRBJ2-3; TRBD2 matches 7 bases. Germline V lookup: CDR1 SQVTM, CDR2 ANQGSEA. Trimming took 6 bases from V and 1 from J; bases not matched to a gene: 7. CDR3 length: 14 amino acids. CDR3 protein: CSVGMAGGTDTQYF. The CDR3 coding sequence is TGCAGCGTCGGTATGGCGGGGGGCACAGATACGCAGTATTTT.

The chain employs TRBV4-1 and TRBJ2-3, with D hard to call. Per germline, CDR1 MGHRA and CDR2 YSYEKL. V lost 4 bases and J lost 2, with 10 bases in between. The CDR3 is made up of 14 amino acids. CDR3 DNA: TGCGCCAGCAGCCGCGAGTTTAACACAGATACGCAGTATTTT. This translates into CASSREFNTDTQYF.

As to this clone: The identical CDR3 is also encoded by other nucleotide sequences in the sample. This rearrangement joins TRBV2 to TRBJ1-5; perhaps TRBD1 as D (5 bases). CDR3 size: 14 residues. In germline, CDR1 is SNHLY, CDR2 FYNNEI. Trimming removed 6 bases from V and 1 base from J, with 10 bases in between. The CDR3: CASRGDSSNQPQHF. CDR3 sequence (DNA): TGTGCCAGCAGAGGGGACTCAAGCAATCAGCCCCAGCATTTT.

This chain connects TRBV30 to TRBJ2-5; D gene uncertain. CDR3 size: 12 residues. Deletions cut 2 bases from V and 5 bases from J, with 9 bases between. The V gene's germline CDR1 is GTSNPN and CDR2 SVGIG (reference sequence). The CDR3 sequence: CAWSHLGETQYF. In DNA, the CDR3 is TGTGCCTGGAGTCATTTGGGCGAGACCCAGTACTTC.

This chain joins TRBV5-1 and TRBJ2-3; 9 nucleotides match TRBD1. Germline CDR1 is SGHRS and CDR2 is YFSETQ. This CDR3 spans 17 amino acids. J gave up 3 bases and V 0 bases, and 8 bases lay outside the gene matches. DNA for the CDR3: TGCGCCAGCAGCTTGGATGTTTTCGGACAGGGGACAGATACGCAGTATTTT. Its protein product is CASSLDVFGQGTDTQYF.

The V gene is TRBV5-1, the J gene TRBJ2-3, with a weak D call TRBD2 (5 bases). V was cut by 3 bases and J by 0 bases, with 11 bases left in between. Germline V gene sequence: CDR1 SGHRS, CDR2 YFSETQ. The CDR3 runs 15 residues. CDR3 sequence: CASSSEGFSTDTQYF. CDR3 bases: TGCGCCAGCAGCTCTGAGGGTTTCAGCACAGATACGCAGTATTTT.

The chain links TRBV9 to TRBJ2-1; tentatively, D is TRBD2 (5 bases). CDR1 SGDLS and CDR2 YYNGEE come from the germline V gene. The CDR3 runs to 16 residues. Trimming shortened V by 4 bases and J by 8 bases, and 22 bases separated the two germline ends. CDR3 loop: CASSRASGGSFYEQFF. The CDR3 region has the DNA TGTGCCAGCAGCCGAGCAAGCGGTGGTTCGTTCTATGAGCAGTTCTTC.

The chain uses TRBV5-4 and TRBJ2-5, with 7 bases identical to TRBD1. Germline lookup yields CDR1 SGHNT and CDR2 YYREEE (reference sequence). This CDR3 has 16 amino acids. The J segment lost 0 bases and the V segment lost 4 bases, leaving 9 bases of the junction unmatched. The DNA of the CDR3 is TGTGCCAGCAGCGTGGACCCGGGACAGAACCAAGAGACCCAGTACTTC. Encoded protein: CASSVDPGQNQETQYF.

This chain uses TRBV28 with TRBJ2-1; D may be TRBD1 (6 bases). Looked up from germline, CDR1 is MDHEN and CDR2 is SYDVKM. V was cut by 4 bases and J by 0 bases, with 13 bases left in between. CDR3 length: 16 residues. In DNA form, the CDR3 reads TGTGCCAGCAGTTCCTCACAGGGTCGCTCCTACAATGAGCAGTTCTTC. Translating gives CASSSSQGRSYNEQFF.

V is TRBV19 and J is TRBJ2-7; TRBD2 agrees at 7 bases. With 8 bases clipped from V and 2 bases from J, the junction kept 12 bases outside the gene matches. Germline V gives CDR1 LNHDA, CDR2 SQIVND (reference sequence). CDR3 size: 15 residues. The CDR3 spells CASGEAGSGPYEQYF. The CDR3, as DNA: TGTGCCAGTGGGGAAGCGGGAAGTGGTCCCTACGAGCAGTACTTC.

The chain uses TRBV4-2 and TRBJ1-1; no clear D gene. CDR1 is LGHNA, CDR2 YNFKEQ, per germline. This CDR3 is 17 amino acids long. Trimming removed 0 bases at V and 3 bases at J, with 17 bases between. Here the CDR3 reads CASSQDLSIGRDTEAFF. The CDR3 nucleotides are TGTGCCAGCAGCCAAGATTTAAGTATAGGCCGGGACACTGAAGCTTTCTTT.

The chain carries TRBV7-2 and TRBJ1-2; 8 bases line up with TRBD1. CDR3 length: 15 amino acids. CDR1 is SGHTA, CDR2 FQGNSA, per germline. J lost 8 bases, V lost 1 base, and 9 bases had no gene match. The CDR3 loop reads CASSLEPAGGGGYTF. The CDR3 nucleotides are TGTGCCAGCAGCTTAGAACCGGCAGGGGGCGGAGGCTACACCTTC.

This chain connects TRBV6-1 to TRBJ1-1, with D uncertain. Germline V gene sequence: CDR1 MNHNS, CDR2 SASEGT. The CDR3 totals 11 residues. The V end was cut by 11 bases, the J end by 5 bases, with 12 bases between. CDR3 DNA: TGTGCCTTCCCCCGGAGAACTGAAGCTTTCTTT. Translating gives CAFPRRTEAFF.

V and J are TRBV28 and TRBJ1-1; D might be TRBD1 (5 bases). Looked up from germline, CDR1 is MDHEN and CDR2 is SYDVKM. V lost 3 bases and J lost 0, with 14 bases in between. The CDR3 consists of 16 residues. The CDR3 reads CASSLGGGVLNTEAFF. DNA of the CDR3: TGTGCCAGCAGTTTGGGGGGTGGGGTGTTGAACACTGAAGCTTTCTTT.